The TCR beta chain under discussion was sequenced for a study of OX40 agonist ivuxolimab in advanced cancers. Study-level background: Subjects had a mean age of about 65 years, with a range of about 23 to 79; more than 70% were male. Three patients, one with hepatocellular carcinoma and two with cutaneous melanoma, responded partially.

Profiling relied on immunoSEQ multiplex PCR, and the TCRdb table lists in-frame clones only, not all of them. The data show 57,000 or so clones, roughly nine tenths seen once. CDR1 SGHAT and CDR2 FQNNGV come from the germline V gene. Trimming stripped 2 bases from V and 8 bases from J, with 10 bases between. This CDR3 region has 13 residues. This receptor was taken from an adult with an advanced solid tumor such as melanoma, head and neck, liver or kidney cancer. The source material was CD4+ or CD8+ T cells sorted from blood, sampled in a trial of the OX40 agonist ivuxolimab. The V call is TRBV11-2, the J call TRBJ2-4, with D maybe TRBD2 (5 bases). CDR3 protein: CASSLSQRDIQYF. The CDR3 coding sequence is TGTGCCAGCAGCTTATCGCAGAGGGACATTCAGTACTTC.